The 26 T cell receptor beta chains given below trace back to one sample, sequenced in a study of regulatory T cells in long-lasting Graves disease. Described time point: newly diagnosed GD, antithyroid drugs for less than 3 months. There was RNA extracted from PBMCs, and the TCR library was made from it. CDR3 regions were amplified by Arm-PCR using iRepertoire HTBI primers to build TCR beta libraries. In TCRdb, the multiplex PCR reads were re-called with MiXCR into one record per CDR3 protein. The sample yields around 500,000 distinct CDR3 sequences, roughly 14% seen once. A further study also used this sample, focusing on T cells in Graves' hyperthyroidism and ophthalmopathy.

The sample here was peripheral blood mononuclear cells (PBMCs), taken at new diagnosis, from a patient treated with antithyroid drugs. These TCRs come from a man in his thirties or forties with Graves disease.

This clonotype came up many times. The chain couples TRBV27 to TRBJ2-1; the D is unclear. The V end lost 8 bases, the J end lost 3 bases, and 14 bases lay between the germline ends. CDR3 size: 14 residues. CDR1 is MNHEY and CDR2 is SMNVEV in the germline V gene (reference sequence). The DNA for the CDR3 is TGTGCCAGCTGCCCCACCCGGCTCTACAATGAGCAGTTCTTC. It yields the protein CASCPTRLYNEQFF.

The J gene is TRBJ2-4, the V gene TRBV5-1, with 9 bases aligning to TRBD1. The germline CDR1 and CDR2 sequences are SGHRS and YFSETQ. This CDR3 contains 15 residues. V was pared by 0 bases and J by 7 bases, with 5 bases of the junction left unmatched. CDR3 DNA: TGCGCCAGCAGCTTGGGGACAGGGGATCACAACATTCAGTACTTC. Translated, it gives CASSLGTGDHNIQYF.

The V and J genes are TRBV7-9 and TRBJ1-2; perhaps TRBD1 as D (6 bases). Trimming shortened V by 3 bases and J by 5 bases, and 13 bases separated the two germline ends. The CDR3 runs 14 residues. The germline gives CDR1 SEHNR, CDR2 FQNEAQ (reference sequence). The CDR3 bases are TGTGCCAGCAGCTTTGCAGGGGATACTTATGGCTACACCTTC. This encodes CASSFAGDTYGYTF. The whole variable domain, filled in from reference TRBV7-9 and TRBJ1-2, reads DTGVSQNPRHKITKRGQNVTFRCDPISEHNRLYWYRQTLGQGPEFLTYFQNEAQLEKSRLLSDRFSAERPKGSFSTLEIQRTEQGDSAMYLCASSFAGDTYGYTFGSGTRLTVV.

V gene TRBV7-2 combines with J gene TRBJ2-2; possibly TRBD2 for D (6 bases). The CDR3 loop spans 18 amino acids. The V gene's germline CDR1 is SGHTA and CDR2 FQGNSA. V was shortened by 1 base and J by 7 bases, with 22 bases between the two germline ends. CDR3 protein: CASSLGSGDDAIVGELFF. Here the CDR3 DNA reads TGTGCCAGCAGCTTAGGGTCGGGGGACGACGCTATTGTCGGGGAGCTGTTTTTT.

In this sample, this clonotype turned up many times. The chain employs TRBV12-3 or TRBV12-4 and TRBJ2-1; 10 nucleotides agree with TRBD2. V shed 5 bases and J 8 bases; nucleotides not matched to a gene: 9. The CDR3 has 15 residues. The CDR3 bases are TGTGCCAGCAGTCTGCTAGCGGGAGAATCTGATGAGCAGTTCTTC. It encodes CASSLLAGESDEQFF.

This clonotype was picked up a small number of times. V and J are TRBV29-1 and TRBJ2-7, with 11 bases fitting TRBD1. With 0 bases clipped from V and 7 bases from J, the junction kept 8 bases outside the gene matches. CDR1 and CDR2 (germline): SQVTM, ANQGSEA. The CDR3 runs 15 residues. In nucleotides, the CDR3 is TGCAGCGTTGAAGAAGTATGGGACAGGGGGGAAGAGCAGTACTTC. It yields the protein CSVEEVWDRGEEQYF.

This chain connects TRBV20-1 to TRBJ2-1; D possibly corresponds to TRBD2 (6 bases). The V end was cut by 6 bases, the J end by 10 bases, with 10 bases between. CDR3 length equals 10 residues. Germline CDR1 and CDR2: DFQATT and SNEGSKA (reference sequence). In DNA, the CDR3 is TGCAGTGCCACGGGACTGGAGCAGTTCTTC. This translates into CSATGLEQFF.

The rearrangement joins TRBV12-5 to TRBJ2-2; D is undetermined. Trimming took off 3 bases at V and 7 bases at J, with 9 bases between the two ends. Germline V gene lookup returns CDR1 LGHNT and CDR2 FRNRAP. The CDR3 totals 13 residues. In DNA form, the CDR3 reads TGTGCTAGTGGTTTTTTGGTCATCGGGGAGCTGTTTTTT. This encodes CASGFLVIGELFF.

This sequence joins TRBV5-1 and TRBJ1-2, with 10 bases that match TRBD1. Germline V gives CDR1 SGHRS, CDR2 YFSETQ. V lost 3 bases, J lost 4 bases, and 9 bases stayed unmatched. This CDR3 has 16 amino acids. The CDR3 region has the DNA TGCGCCAGCAGCTCCGAGGACAGGGGGTTCGGCTATGGCTACACCTTC. Its translation: CASSSEDRGFGYGYTF.

Ten or more counts support this clonotype. The rearrangement uses TRBV6-1 and TRBJ2-3; D is ambiguous. V was trimmed by 6 bases and J by 4 bases, leaving 17 bases between them. Germline CDR1 MNHNS, CDR2 SASEGT. The CDR3 is 15 residues long. The CDR3 loop is CASSGPLGNADTQYF. The CDR3 coding sequence is TGTGCCAGCAGCGGACCTCTAGGAAACGCAGATACGCAGTATTTT.

This clonotype showed up many times. The rearrangement joins TRBV9 to TRBJ2-2, with 7 bases aligning to TRBD2. Looked up from germline, CDR1 is SGDLS and CDR2 is YYNGEE. The CDR3 runs to 16 residues. V lost 2 bases, J lost 6 bases, and 10 bases stayed unmatched. Here the CDR3 DNA reads TGTGCCAGCAGCGTCACCTACCGCGGGAGTCCCGGGGAGCTGTTTTTT. Residues: CASSVTYRGSPGELFF.

This clonotype appeared a few times. This CDR3 is CASSLGLAGDVWYF. CDR3 nucleotides: TGTGCCAGCAGCTTAGGGCTAGCGGGAGATGTTTGGTACTTC. This sequence joins TRBV13 and TRBJ2-7, with TRBD2 matching 10 bases. CDR3 size: 14 residues. CDR1 and CDR2 (germline): PRHDT, FYEKMQ (reference sequence). J gave up 12 bases and V 0 bases, and 8 bases lay outside the gene matches.

The rearrangement links TRBV27 to TRBJ1-6; 7 nucleotides agree with TRBD1. Germline lookup yields CDR1 MNHEY and CDR2 SMNVEV (reference sequence). CDR3 length equals 16 residues. V lost 5 bases, J lost 6 bases, and 10 bases stayed unmatched. The chain's CDR3 is CASSPYPTGVNSPLHF. CDR3 bases: TGTGCCAGCAGTCCCTACCCAACAGGGGTTAATTCACCCCTCCACTTT.

This clonotype has a count of ten or more. The gene calls are TRBV11-3 and TRBJ2-1; D may be TRBD2 (5 bases). The CDR3 consists of 13 residues. Trimming took off 1 base at V and 13 bases at J, with 14 bases between the two ends. Germline CDR1 SGHNT, CDR2 YENEEA. The CDR3 DNA is TGTGCCAGCAGCTTAGGGGAAACTAGTGAACAGTTCTTC. Translated, it gives CASSLGETSEQFF. Filled out from reference TRBV11-3 and TRBJ2-1, the complete variable domain reads EAGVVQSPRYKIIEKKQPVAFWCNPISGHNTLYWYLQNLGQGPELLIRYENEEAVDDSQLPKDRFSAERLKGVDSTLKIQPAELGDSAVYLCASSLGETSEQFFGPGTRLTVL.

This clonotype was seen at least ten times. The chain links TRBV7-8 to TRBJ1-5, with D possibly matching TRBD1 (6 bases). Trimming left V 1 base short and J 1 base short, with 8 bases between. The CDR3 length is 15 residues. Germline-derived CDR1 and CDR2 are SGHVS and FQNEAQ. The CDR3 bases are TGTGCCAGCAGCTTAGACAGGGCGAGCAATCAGCCCCAGCATTTT. Protein product: CASSLDRASNQPQHF.

The rearrangement links TRBV4-1 to TRBJ1-1, with D possibly matching TRBD1 (5 bases). V lost 0 bases, J lost 8 bases, and 16 bases lay in between. In germline, CDR1 is MGHRA, CDR2 YSYEKL. The CDR3 totals 15 residues. Here the CDR3 reads CASSQDVRGETEAFF. The CDR3 DNA reads TGCGCCAGCAGCCAAGATGTACGGGGGGAAACGGAAGCTTTCTTT.

Only a few counts were recorded for this clonotype. One base away lies a much larger clone, so this may be a sequencing read error. This chain connects TRBV5-4 to TRBJ2-2; 7 nucleotides align to TRBD1. The germline V gene has CDR1 SGHNT and CDR2 YYREEE (reference sequence). This CDR3 is built from 15 residues. V was clipped by 3 bases and J by 2 bases; unmatched bases: 4. The CDR3 sequence is CASSSGQRNTGELFF. DNA for the CDR3: TGTGCCAGCAGCTCGGGACAGCGAAACACCGGGGAGCTGTTTTTT.

This clonotype was detected only a few times. The J gene is TRBJ2-1, the V gene TRBV5-5; D might be TRBD1 (5 bases). Trimming took 4 bases from V and 4 from J, leaving 15 bases between them. Germline-derived CDR1 and CDR2 are SGHKS and YYEKEE (reference sequence). There are 15 residues in the CDR3. The CDR3 bases are TGTGCCAGCAGCGCCGACAGAAATCCTTACAATGAGCAGTTCTTC. Protein product: CASSADRNPYNEQFF.

This clonotype was recorded at least ten times. With a much larger clone just one base away, this may be a read error. J is TRBJ2-7 and V is TRBV12-3 or TRBV12-4; TRBD2 agrees at 8 bases. The CDR3 covers 13 residues. The CDR3 DNA reads as TGTGCCAGCAGCTTAGCGGGGAACTACGAGCAGTACTTC. Translated, it gives CASSLAGNYEQYF.

This clonotype was recorded at least ten times. The chain employs TRBV20-1 and TRBJ2-5, with TRBD2 identical over 14 bases. Germline CDR1 DFQATT, CDR2 SNEGSKA (reference sequence). The CDR3 contains 14 residues. The ends lost 5 bases at V and 5 bases at J; junction bases unmatched: 4. The DNA for the CDR3 is TGCAGTGCTCCACGACTAGCGGGAGGGGAGACCCAGTACTTC. Its translation is CSAPRLAGGETQYF.

This clonotype came up many times. The chain uses TRBV12-3 or TRBV12-4 and TRBJ2-5, with D hard to call. Trimming took off 1 base at V and 7 bases at J, with 13 bases between the two ends. This CDR3 comprises 14 residues. CDR3 sequence: CASSLEQGIGTQYF. DNA of the CDR3: TGTGCCAGCAGTTTAGAACAAGGTATTGGGACCCAGTACTTC.

The V gene is TRBV9, the J gene TRBJ2-2; 12 bases are shared with TRBD2. Germline values: CDR1 SGDLS, CDR2 YYNGEE. V dropped 4 bases and J dropped 7; count of bases not matched to a gene: 8. This CDR3 comprises 16 residues. CDR3 amino acids: CASSPRLAGEYGELFF. The CDR3, as DNA: TGTGCCAGCAGCCCCCGACTAGCGGGAGAATACGGGGAGCTGTTTTTT.

V and J are TRBV7-9 and TRBJ2-6; D is perhaps TRBD1 (6 bases). This CDR3 is 14 amino acids long. The germline gives CDR1 SEHNR, CDR2 FQNEAQ (reference sequence). V was shortened by 8 bases and J by 1 base, with 9 bases between the two germline ends. CDR3 sequence reads: CASLTGSGANVLTF. The CDR3 region has the DNA TGTGCCAGCTTGACAGGATCTGGGGCCAACGTCCTGACTTTC.

As regards this clonotype: A read error is possible here, since a much larger clone lies one base away. The chain recombines TRBV6-1 with TRBJ2-3; 8 bases map to TRBD2. The end of the DNA fits TRBJ2-7 better, so the J call may be wrong. Germline lookup yields CDR1 MNHNS and CDR2 SASEGT. The CDR3 covers 15 residues. The CDR3 reads CASTLETSDINEQYF. The CDR3 region has the DNA TGTGCCAGCACCTTAGAGACTAGCGATATCAATGAGCAGTACTTC.

The chain recombines TRBV19 with TRBJ2-3; the D gene is possibly TRBD2 (5 bases). Germline V lookup: CDR1 LNHDA, CDR2 SQIVND (reference sequence). The CDR3 length is 15 residues. V shed 0 bases and J shed 2 bases, with 9 bases lying between them. The CDR3: CASSIEGVPTDTQYF. CDR3 nucleotide sequence: TGTGCCAGTAGTATAGAGGGAGTCCCCACAGATACGCAGTATTTT.

In its sample, this clonotype was seen many times. The chain is built from TRBV24-1 and TRBJ2-2, with D maybe TRBD2 (5 bases). The CDR3 is made up of 15 amino acids. CDR1 and CDR2 from the germline V gene are KGHDR and SFDVKD. Deletions cut 3 bases from V and 5 bases from J, with 12 bases between. The CDR3 reads CATSDLDYLTGELFF. The CDR3 region has the DNA TGTGCCACCAGTGATCTTGACTACCTAACCGGGGAGCTGTTTTTT.